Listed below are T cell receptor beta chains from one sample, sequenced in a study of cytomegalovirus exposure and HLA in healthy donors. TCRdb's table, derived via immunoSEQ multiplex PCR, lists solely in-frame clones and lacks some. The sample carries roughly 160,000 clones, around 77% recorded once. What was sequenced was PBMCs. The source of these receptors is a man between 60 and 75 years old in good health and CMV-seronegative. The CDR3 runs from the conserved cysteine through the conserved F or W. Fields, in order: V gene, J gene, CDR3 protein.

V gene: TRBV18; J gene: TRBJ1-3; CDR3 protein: CASSPRTDSGNTIYF
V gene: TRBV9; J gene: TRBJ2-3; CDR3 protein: CASSVSGTEDTQYF
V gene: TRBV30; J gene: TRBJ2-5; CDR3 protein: CAWSGVGETQYF
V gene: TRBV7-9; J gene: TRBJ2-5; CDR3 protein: CSSSLGYQETQYF
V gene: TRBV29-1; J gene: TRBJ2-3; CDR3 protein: CSGGSSDTQYF
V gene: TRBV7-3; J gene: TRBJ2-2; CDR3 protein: CASSPTSGGARTGELFF
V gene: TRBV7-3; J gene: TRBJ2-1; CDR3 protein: CASSLTRTSGGNNEQFF
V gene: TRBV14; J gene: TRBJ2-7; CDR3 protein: CASSRSLGTSGGRNYEQYF
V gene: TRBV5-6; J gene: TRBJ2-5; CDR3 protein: CASRPTSGGATQYF
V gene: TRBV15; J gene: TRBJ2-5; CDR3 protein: CATSERQGETQYF
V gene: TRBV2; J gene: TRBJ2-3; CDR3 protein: CASIRTRERIDTQYF
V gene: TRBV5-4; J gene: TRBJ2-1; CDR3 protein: CASSRPLAGSYNEQFF
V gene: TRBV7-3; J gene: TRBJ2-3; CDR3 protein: CASSLVAGGVGTQYF
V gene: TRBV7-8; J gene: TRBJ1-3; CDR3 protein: CASSLRLTAGGNTIYF
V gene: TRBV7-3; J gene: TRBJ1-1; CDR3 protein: CASSLGGGGSEAFF
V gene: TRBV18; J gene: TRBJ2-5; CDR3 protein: CASSPWEETQYF
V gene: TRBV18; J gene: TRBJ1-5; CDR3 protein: CASSIQDDEPQHF
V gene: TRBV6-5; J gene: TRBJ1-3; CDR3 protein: CASSYSGDGNTIYF
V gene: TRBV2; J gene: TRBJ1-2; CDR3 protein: CASRTTGRYGYTF
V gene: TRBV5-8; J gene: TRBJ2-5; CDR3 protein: CATRKGAGGEETQYF
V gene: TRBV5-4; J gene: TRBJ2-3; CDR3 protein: CASSAGLAGGDRTDTQYF
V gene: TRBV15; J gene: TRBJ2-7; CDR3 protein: CATSRSAGPYEQYF
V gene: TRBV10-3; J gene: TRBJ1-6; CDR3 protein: CAITPKRTGNSPLHF
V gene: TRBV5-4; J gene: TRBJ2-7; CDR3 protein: CASSSPLGNGYEQYF
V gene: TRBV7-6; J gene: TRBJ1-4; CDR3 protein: CASSLAWGQDNEKLFF
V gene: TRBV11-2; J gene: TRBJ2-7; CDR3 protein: CASSDGLFTYEQYF
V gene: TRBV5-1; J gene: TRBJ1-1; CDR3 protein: CASSFGLGTEAFF
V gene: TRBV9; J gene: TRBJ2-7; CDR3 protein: CASSKRGASGGFGSNEQYF